Below, 11 T cell receptor beta chains from the same sample are listed, as sequenced in a study of beta chain features in type 1 diabetes. Study-wide points: People with Type 1 diabetes carried modestly yet significantly shorter TCRB CDR3s in all four CD4+ subsets.

The antigens these receptors bind are not known. The isolated RNA, all of it, was reverse transcribed, so expressed TCRB transcripts were what got sequenced. Data came from immunoSEQ multiplex PCR; TCRdb stores just in-frame clones and leaves some out. Among hundreds of thousands of clones, around 9.3% were seen once, and the ten largest hold around 1%. Sequencing was done on a sample of central memory CD4+ T cells from blood. These receptor sequences come from a man between 25 and 39 years old with type 1 diabetes.

This clone was counted between two and nine times. This rearrangement joins TRBV11-2 to TRBJ1-1, with unresolved D. Trimming took 0 bases from V and 5 from J, leaving 13 bases between them. The CDR3 totals 15 residues. Germline assignment: CDR1 SGHAT and CDR2 FQNNGV. Here the CDR3 reads CASSLERWGGTEAFF. CDR3 nucleotides: TGTGCCAGCAGCTTAGAGCGTTGGGGTGGGACTGAAGCTTTCTTT.

The table lists this clone with many counts. Additional DNA sequences in this sample encode the identical CDR3. The chain couples TRBV11-2 to TRBJ2-7, with D unresolved. V shed 1 base and J shed 0 bases, with 7 bases lying between them. CDR3 length: 14 amino acids. CDR1 is SGHAT, CDR2 FQNNGV, per germline. CDR3 loop: CASSLGHSSYEQYF. The DNA of the CDR3 is TGTGCCAGCAGCTTAGGTCACAGCTCCTACGAGCAGTACTTC.

This clone has more than one count but fewer than ten. The chain has TRBV28 and TRBJ1-4, with a tentative D call TRBD1 (5 bases). Trimming removed 2 bases from V and 6 bases from J, with 13 bases in between. The CDR3 has 15 residues. Germline V gene sequence: CDR1 MDHEN, CDR2 SYDVKM. As DNA, the CDR3 is TGTGCCAGCAGTTTACCGGGACGGACGGATGAAAAACTGTTTTTT. Amino acids: CASSLPGRTDEKLFF.

This chain connects TRBV7-2 to TRBJ1-1; TRBD1 agrees at 10 bases. CDR3 length: 15 amino acids. CDR1 is SGHTA, CDR2 FQGNSA, per germline. The V segment lost 6 bases and the J segment 4 bases; nucleotides outside the gene matches: 8. In DNA form, the CDR3 reads TGTGCCAGCAGGGCTGACAGGGGGCGGGGCACTGAAGCTTTCTTT. This codes for CASRADRGRGTEAFF.

This clone has more than one count but fewer than ten. The chain joins TRBV7-9 to TRBJ2-1; TRBD1 might be the D (6 bases). Germline lookup yields CDR1 SEHNR and CDR2 FQNEAQ (reference sequence). The CDR3 covers 13 residues. V was clipped by 2 bases and J by 6 bases, with 8 bases between them. The chain's CDR3 is CASSLSRGNEQFF. The CDR3 DNA reads as TGTGCCAGCAGCTTATCCAGGGGCAATGAGCAGTTCTTC.

This chain joins TRBV27 and TRBJ2-3, with a tentative D call TRBD1 (7 bases). V was cut by 6 bases and J by 1 base, with 14 bases left in between. CDR3 size: 15 residues. Germline V gene data show CDR1 as MNHEY and CDR2 as SMNVEV (reference sequence). The CDR3 nucleotides are TGTGCCAGCAGCGGAGGGGGCGCGGGCACAGATACGCAGTATTTT. Protein: CASSGGGAGTDTQYF.

As regards this clone: This sample includes further DNA sequences coding for the same CDR3. The chain has TRBV5-1 and TRBJ2-5; D is perhaps TRBD1 (7 bases). Germline-derived CDR1 and CDR2 are SGHRS and YFSETQ. The CDR3 has 13 residues. V lost 2 bases, J lost 5 bases, and 10 bases lay in between. CDR3: CASSLGGGETQYF. The CDR3 DNA reads TGCGCCAGCAGCTTAGGAGGGGGCGAGACCCAGTACTTC.

This clone was seen more than once but under ten times. The gene calls are TRBV28 and TRBJ2-7; D remains unclear. V was cut by 8 bases and J by 6 bases, with 11 bases left in between. In germline, CDR1 is MDHEN, CDR2 SYDVKM. This CDR3 contains 11 residues. The CDR3, as DNA: TGTGCCAGCTCCGGCGTATCCGAGCAGTACTTC. Translating it yields CASSGVSEQYF.

The sample holds a few counts of this clone. The V gene is TRBV7-2, the J gene TRBJ2-3; D unresolved. V lost 6 bases, J lost 3 bases, and 10 bases lay in between. The CDR3 is 13 residues long. Germline lookup yields CDR1 SGHTA and CDR2 FQGNSA. The CDR3: CASRSWVTDTQYF. CDR3 DNA sequence: TGTGCCAGCAGATCGTGGGTGACAGATACGCAGTATTTT. Supplemented by reference TRBV7-2 and TRBJ2-3, the full variable domain reads GAGVSQSPSNKVTEKGKDVELRCDPISGHTALYWYRQSLGQGLEFLIYFQGNSAPDKSGLPSDRFSAERTGGSVSTLTIQRTQQEDSAVYLCASRSWVTDTQYFGPGTRLTVL.

The V call is TRBV19, the J call TRBJ2-1, with 9 bases matching TRBD1. V lost 6 bases and J lost 4; bases outside the gene matches: 13. The CDR3 contains 17 residues. Germline CDR1 reads LNHDA; CDR2 reads SQIVND (reference sequence). This CDR3 reads CASSNPAGTGTYNEQFF. In DNA, the CDR3 is TGTGCCAGTAGCAACCCCGCCGGGACAGGGACTTACAATGAGCAGTTCTTC. The whole variable domain, filled in from reference TRBV19 and TRBJ2-1, reads DGGITQSPKYLFRKEGQNVTLSCEQNLNHDAMYWYRQDPGQGLRLIYYSQIVNDFQKGDIAEGYSVSREKKESFPLTVTSAQKNPTAFYLCASSNPAGTGTYNEQFFGPGTRLTVL.

This clone occurred many times. This chain uses TRBV15 with TRBJ2-1, with D hard to call. The V end was cut by 8 bases, the J end by 4 bases, with 12 bases between. The CDR3 length is 13 residues. Germline lookup yields CDR1 LNHNV and CDR2 YYDKDF (reference sequence). The CDR3 nucleotides are TGTGCCACCCAGATCCCTAATTACAATGAGCAGTTCTTC. Protein product: CATQIPNYNEQFF.